The present T cell receptor (beta chain) was sequenced within a study of CD8 T cells in ankylosing spondylitis. This clonotype was seen a few times. The antigen is unknown. Construction of TCR beta libraries was performed using quantitative 5'-RACE with molecular barcodes. TCRdb itself ran the 5' RACE reads through MiXCR, one entry per CDR3 protein. The sample consists of about 340,000 distinct CDR3 sequences, approximately 8% of them appearing once. Germline lookup yields CDR1 MNHEY and CDR2 SVGEGT. The CDR3 is 21 amino acids. J was trimmed by 0 bases and V by 4 bases; bases with no gene match: 11. Regarding the study as a whole: Significantly higher representation of disease-linked clones was reported for matched ankylosing spondylitis synovial fluid. Before this, some motif variants had been reported in reactive arthritis synovial fluid and blood. Researchers report that disease-linked clones proved CD8+ and relatively rare in peripheral blood. Blood of patients with ankylosing spondylitis appeared to be characterized by a TCR beta motif of roughly eight highly homologous variants.

Sample: blood, either unsorted or a sorted T cell fraction (not recorded which). This TCR derives from a male donor with ankylosing spondylitis. The chain employs TRBV6-2 or TRBV6-3 and TRBJ2-2; 16 nucleotides align to TRBD2. The CDR3 here is CASSSLPGLAGGYANTGELFF. The CDR3 DNA is TGTGCCAGCAGTTCACTCCCGGGACTAGCGGGAGGGTATGCGAACACCGGGGAGCTGTTTTTT.